One sample yielded the 6 T cell receptor beta chains listed below, sequenced in a study of T cell clonality in common variable immunodeficiency. The assay was immunoSEQ multiplex PCR, and TCRdb's table has in-frame clones only and misses some. This repertoire holds 40,000 or so clones, and none appear only once. The sample taken for sequencing was peripheral blood mononuclear cells. Source of these receptors: a person aged 18 to 75 in good health.

This clone was observed many times. The read is 3 residues too short to cover the CDR3 end, so that end is filled in from the germline J gene. The chain recombines TRBV28 with TRBJ2-1; TRBD2 might be the D (5 bases). Germline CDR1 MDHEN, CDR2 SYDVKM. The V gene lost 4 bases and the J gene lost 5 bases, with 12 bases spanning the gap. The CDR3 consists of 14 residues. The CDR3 loop reads CASSSTSGDNEQFF. The sequenced part of the CDR3 DNA is TGTGCCAGCAGTTCTACCTCCGGGGACAATGAG.

On this clone itself: The CDR3 end is not reached by the read, which stops 3 residues before it; the germline J gene fills it in. The rearrangement links TRBV20-1 to TRBJ2-3; D is unresolved. The germline CDR1 and CDR2 sequences are DFQATT and SNEGSKA (reference sequence). CDR3 length: 13 amino acids. The CDR3 region is CSATPQSASPQYF. CDR3 DNA (partial): TGCAGTGCTACCCCCCAGAGTGCATCCCCG.

This clone was picked up a small number of times. The CDR3 extends 3 residues past the end of the read, so its final part is completed from the germline J gene. The V and J genes are TRBV18 and TRBJ2-4; TRBD1 is a possible D gene (5 bases). Looked up from germline, CDR1 is KGHSH and CDR2 is LQKENI. CDR3 size: 14 residues. The DNA read from the CDR3 is TGTGCCAGCTCACCTGAAATGACAGCCTATGGT. It codes for CASSPEMTAYG. The full-length CDR3 reads as CASSPEMTAYGQYF.

This clone occurred many times. The sequence runs out 3 residues before the end of the CDR3; the remainder is reconstructed from the germline J gene. This chain joins TRBV20-1 and TRBJ2-3; TRBD1 is a possible D gene (6 bases). Per the germline V gene, CDR1 is DFQATT and CDR2 is SNEGSKA (reference sequence). The CDR3 loop spans 12 amino acids. CDR3 sequence: CSGEQGNQPQYF. CDR3 bases read: TGCAGTGGAGAACAGGGAAATCAGCCG.

This clone was detected a few times. The observed sequence ends 3 residues before the CDR3 terminus, with the missing tail filled in from the germline J gene. V is TRBV5-8 and J is TRBJ2-7; 8 nucleotides agree with TRBD2. J gave up 4 bases and V 7 bases, and 10 bases lay outside the gene matches. Germline loops: CDR1 SGHTS, CDR2 YDEGEE. This CDR3 contains 14 residues. The CDR3 DNA, read in part, is TGTGCCAGCTGTGATATAGGACTAGCTTACGAG. Amino acids: CASCDIGLAYE. The entire CDR3 sequence reads CASCDIGLAYEQYF.

This clone was seen repeatedly, ten times or more. Coverage ceases 3 residues before the CDR3 finishes, and the germline J gene fills in the end. This chain links TRBV2 with TRBJ2-7; 9 nucleotides line up with TRBD1. CDR3 length: 12 amino acids. The V gene end was trimmed by 8 bases and the J gene end by 6 bases; junction bases not matched to a gene: 5. CDR1 and CDR2 from the germline V gene are SNHLY and FYNNEI. The covered CDR3 bases are TGTGCCAGCGGACAGGGGACTGGCGAG. This encodes CASGQGTGE. The entire CDR3 sequence reads CASGQGTGEQYF.